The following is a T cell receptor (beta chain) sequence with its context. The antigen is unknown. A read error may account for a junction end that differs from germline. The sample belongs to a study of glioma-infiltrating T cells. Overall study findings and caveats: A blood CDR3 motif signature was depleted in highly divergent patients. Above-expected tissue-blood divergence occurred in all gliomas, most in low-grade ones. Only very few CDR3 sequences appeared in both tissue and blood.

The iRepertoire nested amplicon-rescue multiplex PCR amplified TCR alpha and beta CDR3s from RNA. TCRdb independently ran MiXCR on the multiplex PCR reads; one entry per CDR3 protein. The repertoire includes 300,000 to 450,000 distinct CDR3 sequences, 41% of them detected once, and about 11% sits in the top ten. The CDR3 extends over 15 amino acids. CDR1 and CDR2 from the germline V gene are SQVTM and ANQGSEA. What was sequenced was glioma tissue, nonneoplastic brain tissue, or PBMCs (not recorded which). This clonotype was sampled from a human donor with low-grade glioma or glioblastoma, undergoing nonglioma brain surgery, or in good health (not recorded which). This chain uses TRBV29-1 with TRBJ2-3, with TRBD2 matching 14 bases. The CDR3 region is CSVEGTSGSKDTQYF. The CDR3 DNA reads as TGCAGCGTTGAGGGGACTAGCGGGAGCAAAGATACGCAGTATTTT.